Listed below are T cell receptor beta chains from one sample, sequenced in a study of human T cells and chemical hapten exposure. TCRdb re-called the RACE reads through MiXCR, storing one row per CDR3 protein. The table shows under 400,000 distinct CDR3 sequences, with 5.1% occurring only once. This sample comprised whole blood, obtained in connection with sensitization to the hapten diphenylcyclopropenone (DPC). The receptors were sampled from a woman between 45 and 60 years old with alopecia areata. Some clones in this sample may be carry-over from other donors' samples. CDR3s include the opening cysteine and the closing phenylalanine or tryptophan. D genes are given only for firm matches. Clone size is given for some rows only: seen once, a few or many times, or a class if the clone is expanded.

V	D	size	J	DNA	CDR3
TRBV29-1	-	few	TRBJ1-2	TGCAGCGCCGGACAGAGTAACTATGGCTACACCTTC	CSAGQSNYGYTF
TRBV29-1	-	few	TRBJ1-5	TGCAGCGTTGCCCGGGACCGAAATCAGCCCCAGCATTTT	CSVARDRNQPQHF
TRBV20-1	TRBD2	few	TRBJ2-1	TGCAGTGCCACCACTAGCGGGAGGGTTCAAAAGTACAATGAGCAGTTCTTC	CSATTSGRVQKYNEQFF
TRBV5-6	-	-	TRBJ2-7	TGTGCCAGCAGCCCCAGCTACTCTCAGGGAAACGAGCAGTACTTC	CASSPSYSQGNEQYF
TRBV30	-	-	TRBJ1-1	TGTGCCTGGAGTTCAACGGTCGAGGGGAAAGCTTTCTTT	CAWSSTVEGKAFF
TRBV15	-	many	TRBJ2-1	TGTGCCACCAGCAGACCGCGGACTAGGCAATGGGGGCATGAGCAGTTCTTC	CATSRPRTRQWGHEQFF
TRBV6-6	-	many	TRBJ2-6	TGTGCCAGCAGTTCGCTGCTTGGGGCCAACGTCCTGACTTTC	CASSSLLGANVLTF
TRBV5-5	-	-	TRBJ2-5	TGTGCCAGCAGCTTGGAGGGGTACCCAATGGAGACCCAGTACTTC	CASSLEGYPMETQYF
TRBV10-1	-	few	TRBJ2-5	TGCGCCAGCAGTGCTGGAGGGGAGACCCAGTACTTC	CASSAGGETQYF
TRBV2	-	many	TRBJ1-5	TGTGCCAGCAGTGAGGGGGGATCAAGGCCCCAGCATTTT	CASSEGGSRPQHF
TRBV5-6	TRBD2	many	TRBJ2-3	TGTGCCAGCAGCTTGGCGGCTAGCGGGGGGACAGATACGCAGTATTTT	CASSLAASGGTDTQYF
TRBV29-1	-	many	TRBJ1-1	TGCAGCGTTGATACAGCTAACATGAACACTGAAGCTTTCTTT	CSVDTANMNTEAFF
TRBV27	-	-	TRBJ1-6	TGTGCCAGCAGTTTATTCGGCCGAGACTCCTATAATTCACCCCTCCACTTT	CASSLFGRDSYNSPLHF
TRBV5-1	-	many	TRBJ2-1	TGCGCCAGCAGCACCGGGACCCAAAGAACTAATGAGCAGTTCTTC	CASSTGTQRTNEQFF
TRBV11-2	-	many	TRBJ1-3	TGTGCCAGCAGCTGGGGGGGGGCCGCTCGTGGAAACACCATATATTTT	CASSWGGAARGNTIYF
TRBV12-3/TRBV12-4	-	many	TRBJ1-1	TGTGCCAGCAGTTTAAGGATCGGAGTGGGAAGAGCTGAAGCTTTCTTT	CASSLRIGVGRAEAFF
TRBV24-1	-	-	TRBJ1-5	TGTGCCACCAGTCGGGGGCGGAGGAGCAATCAGCCCCAGCATTTT	CATSRGRRSNQPQHF
TRBV5-1	-	few	TRBJ2-7	TGCGCCAGCAGCGAGGTAGCCCCGGGCTACGAGCAGTACTTC	CASSEVAPGYEQYF
TRBV15	-	-	TRBJ2-5	TGTGCCACCAGCAGAGATCGGGGCAGGGGCTTCCAAGAGACCCAGTACTTC	CATSRDRGRGFQETQYF
TRBV11-1	-	many	TRBJ2-7	TGTGCCAGCAGCCCCTCGGAGGCGCAGCAGTACTTC	CASSPSEAQQYF
TRBV6-2/TRBV6-3	-	many	TRBJ1-1	TGTGCCAGCAGAACGAACACTGAAGCTTTCTTT	CASRTNTEAFF
TRBV5-4	-	once	TRBJ2-2	TGTGCCAGCAGCTTCGGGACTCTAAACACCGGGGAGCTGTTTTTT	CASSFGTLNTGELFF
TRBV2	TRBD1	many	TRBJ2-6	TGTGCCAGCCTCCCCCGGACAGGACCCTCTGGGGCCAACGTCCTGACTTTC	CASLPRTGPSGANVLTF
TRBV3-1	-	many	TRBJ2-1	TGTGCCAGCAGCCACGGAGGGGGCAATGAGCAGTTCTTC	CASSHGGGNEQFF
TRBV5-1	TRBD1	many	TRBJ1-2	TGCGCCAGCAGTCCCGGGACAGGGGTCGTCGACTATGGCTACACCTTC	CASSPGTGVVDYGYTF
TRBV20-1	TRBD2	many	TRBJ2-3	TGCAGTGCTAGTAGCGGGAGCACAGATACGCAGTATTTT	CSASSGSTDTQYF
TRBV5-5	-	-	TRBJ1-5	TGTGCCAGCAGCTTTCAAGACAGGCGCAATCAGCCCCAGCATTTT	CASSFQDRRNQPQHF
TRBV19	-	-	TRBJ1-6	TGTGCCAGTAGCTGGCGTGTTCAGGATAATTCACCCCTCCACTTT	CASSWRVQDNSPLHF
TRBV29-1	TRBD1	many	TRBJ2-7	TGCAGCGTCCGGACAGGGGCGATACTCGCTGGGGAGTACTTC	CSVRTGAILAGEYF
TRBV6-2/TRBV6-3	-	-	TRBJ2-7	TGTGCCAGCAGGACCTCTACCGGCGAGCAGTACTTC	CASRTSTGEQYF
TRBV20-1	-	many	TRBJ2-3	TGCAGTGCTAGAGATAGGGCTATTAGCACAGATACGCAGTATTTT	CSARDRAISTDTQYF
TRBV7-2	-	many	TRBJ2-5	TGTGCCAGCAGCACCTCCAGGGGTTACTTGGAGACCCAGTACTTC	CASSTSRGYLETQYF
TRBV7-8	-	-	TRBJ1-1	TGTGCCAGCAGCTTTCCGGCAGGGGACACTGAAGCTTTCTTT	CASSFPAGDTEAFF
TRBV6-6	TRBD1	-	TRBJ2-2	TGTGCCAGCAGTCCGCAGACCGGGACAGAAAGGAACGGGGAGCTGTTTTTT	CASSPQTGTERNGELFF
TRBV7-9	-	few	TRBJ1-2	TGTGCCAGCAGCTTCCCCCTCCAGGCTAACTATGGCTACACCTTC	CASSFPLQANYGYTF
TRBV4-1	TRBD2	many	TRBJ2-3	TGCGCCAGCAGCCAAGAATCAGGTCAGGGTCGGCGGGGGGTCACAGATACGCAGTATTTT	CASSQESGQGRRGVTDTQYF
TRBV20-1	-	few	TRBJ1-3	TGCAGTGCTCCCGGGGGTTCTGGAAACACCATATATTTT	CSAPGGSGNTIYF
TRBV4-2	-	many	TRBJ2-1	TGTGCCAGCAGCCAAGATTGGCTAGATAACTACGAGCAGTTCTTC	CASSQDWLDNYEQFF
TRBV6-5	TRBD1	many	TRBJ1-1	TGTGCCAGCAGTCCCAGGGGGCGAGGGACTGAAGCTTTCTTT	CASSPRGRGTEAFF
TRBV9	-	many	TRBJ1-4	TGTGCCAGCAGCACGCGGACCGCCCCAAGGGGTAATGAAAAACTGTTTTTT	CASSTRTAPRGNEKLFF
TRBV6-1	TRBD1	many	TRBJ2-2	TGTGCCACCTCGGGTCCCCGACAGGGGCGAGGCCACGGGAACGGGGAGCTGTTTTTT	CATSGPRQGRGHGNGELFF
TRBV5-1	-	-	TRBJ1-1	TGCGCCAGCAGCTTGTCTCAGGGGCTGGGGGGGACTGAAGCTTTCTTT	CASSLSQGLGGTEAFF
TRBV29-1	-	few	TRBJ2-7	TGCAGCGTTGAAGGGACGGCCTCCTACGAGCAGTACTTC	CSVEGTASYEQYF
TRBV12-3/TRBV12-4	-	-	TRBJ1-2	TGTGCCAGCAGCTTCCGCCACGCCGGGGGGGACTATGGCTACACCTTC	CASSFRHAGGDYGYTF
TRBV18	-	few	TRBJ1-4	TGTGCCAGCCACAGGGACGCAACTAATGAAAAACTGTTTTTT	CASHRDATNEKLFF
TRBV28	TRBD1	few	TRBJ2-7	TGTGCCAGCAGTTTACCCTCGACAGGGGGGCTGGACGAGCAGTACTTC	CASSLPSTGGLDEQYF
TRBV20-1	-	-	TRBJ2-7	TGCAGTTCCCGTCCGGGATCATCCTACGAGCAGTACTTC	CSSRPGSSYEQYF
TRBV12-3/TRBV12-4	-	many	TRBJ1-1	TGTGCCAGCCAGGACAGACAGAACACTGAAGCTTTCTTT	CASQDRQNTEAFF
TRBV5-1	TRBD1	few	TRBJ1-1	TGCGCCAGCAGCCAGGACAGGGGGCCGGACACTGAAGCTTTCTTT	CASSQDRGPDTEAFF
TRBV11-3	-	many	TRBJ2-7	TGTGCCAGCAGCCAAGGAAGTTACGAGCAGTACTTC	CASSQGSYEQYF